The rows below give T cell receptor beta chains drawn from one sample of a study of neurological immune-mediated disorders. Each CDR3 protein gets one entry after TCRdb re-called the 5' RACE reads with MiXCR. Of 60,000 to 75,000 distinct CDR3 sequences listed, about 8.9% were seen once; the top ten hold under 15%. Sample: PBMCs. These receptors were collected from a young man in good health. Each CDR3 is given with its conserved first and last residue. A D gene is named only where the DNA matches it firmly. Size values are once, few and many counts, or a class for expanded clones, and some rows have none.

size,V,J,D,DNA,CDR3
few,TRBV9,TRBJ2-5,NA,TGTGCCAGCAGCTTCCCAACCCAGGGACAAGAGACCCAGTACTTC,CASSFPTQGQETQYF
many,TRBV9,TRBJ2-3,NA,TGTGCCAGCAGCTTCCGGCGGGACGACGCCACAGATACGCAGTATTTT,CASSFRRDDATDTQYF
many,TRBV7-8,TRBJ2-7,NA,TGTGCCAGCAGCCCGCCCGGCGGCTACTCCTACGAGCAGTACTTC,CASSPPGGYSYEQYF
NA,TRBV7-2,TRBJ1-1,NA,TGTGCCAGCACCGCCCGCGGAGGTCGCACTGAAGCTTTCTTT,CASTARGGRTEAFF
many,TRBV27,TRBJ2-2,NA,TGTGCCAGCAGTACCTCGGAGACAGCGAACACCGGGGAGCTGTTTTTT,CASSTSETANTGELFF
many,TRBV29-1,TRBJ1-4,NA,TGCAGCGTCGTTGGACGGGGTAATGAAAAACTGTTTTTT,CSVVGRGNEKLFF
many,TRBV27,TRBJ1-5,NA,TGTGCCAGCAGTTTAACGTTTAGAGGTGGGGACCTTAGCAATCAGCCCCAGCATTTT,CASSLTFRGGDLSNQPQHF
many,TRBV4-2,TRBJ2-5,TRBD2,TGTGCCAGCAGCCAAGGAGCTAGCGGGAGTCTGGAGACCCAGTACTTC,CASSQGASGSLETQYF
many,TRBV20-1,TRBJ2-4,TRBD1,TGCAGTGCTAGAGATCTAACAGGGGAAGTCAACATTCAGTACTTC,CSARDLTGEVNIQYF
once,TRBV28,TRBJ1-1,NA,TGTGCCAGCCCCATCGGGACGGACACTGAAGCTTTCTTT,CASPIGTDTEAFF
many,TRBV28,TRBJ2-7,NA,TGTGCCAGCACTTCGCGGAGCTCCTACGAGCAGTACTTC,CASTSRSSYEQYF
many,TRBV28,TRBJ2-3,TRBD2,TGTGCCAGCAGTCCCGAGGGGACTAGCGGGAGAATAGCGCAGTATTTT,CASSPEGTSGRIAQYF
many,TRBV5-1,TRBJ2-1,NA,TGCGCCAGCAGCTTGGTCTCGGTTGAGCAGTTCTTC,CASSLVSVEQFF
many,TRBV3-1,TRBJ2-5,TRBD2,TGTGCCAGCAGCCAAGCTAGTCTAGCGGGAACGGGGGCCCAGTACTTC,CASSQASLAGTGAQYF
many,TRBV9,TRBJ1-1,NA,TGTGCCAGCAGCGTAGGTTGGGCGAACACTGAAGCTTTCTTT,CASSVGWANTEAFF
many,TRBV5-1,TRBJ2-3,NA,TGCGCCAGCAGCTTGTCGGGGTGGGGTACAGATACGCAGTATTTT,CASSLSGWGTDTQYF